This is a list of T cell receptor beta chains from one sample in a study of spatial heterogeneity in lung cancer. TCRdb re-called the 5' RACE reads through MiXCR, storing one row per CDR3 protein. In the table there are under 8,500 distinct CDR3 sequences, about 5.4% of which are singletons. The input for sequencing was normal lung tissue next to the tumor, taken at surgery. The receptors were gathered from a female donor with early-stage non-small cell lung cancer. Both conserved end residues are part of each CDR3. The D gene is left open where the match is weak. Size is omitted from some rows. Given values are once, few, many or a class for expanded clones.

CDR3 DNA | CDR3 protein | clone size | J gene | D gene | V gene | CDR3 length
TGTGCCAGCAGTTACTTAAGGACAGATATGAACACTGAAGCTTTCTTT | CASSYLRTDMNTEAFF | many | TRBJ1-1 | . | TRBV6-2/TRBV6-3 | 16
TGTGCCAGCAGCCCGTCTTCCTTCAATGAGCAGTTCTTC | CASSPSSFNEQFF | many | TRBJ2-1 | . | TRBV11-3 | 13
TGTGCCAGCCGGGGACAGGGGGCATCCGGGGAGCTGTTTTTT | CASRGQGASGELFF | . | TRBJ2-2 | TRBD1 | TRBV6-5 | 14
TGTGCCAGCAGCTTCGGGACAGCGAACACTGAAGCTTTCTTT | CASSFGTANTEAFF | . | TRBJ1-1 | TRBD1 | TRBV11-2 | 14
TGCAGCGTTGAACAGACAGGGGAGTCCGAAGCTTTCTTT | CSVEQTGESEAFF | medium-sized | TRBJ1-1 | TRBD1 | TRBV29-1 | 13
TGTGCCAGCAGCCCCAGGGGGGGTGCTGAAGCTTTCTTT | CASSPRGGAEAFF | medium-sized | TRBJ1-1 | TRBD1 | TRBV7-2 | 13
TGTGCCAGCAGTTCCGGACAGGAGGCTGGTTATGGCTACACCTTC | CASSSGQEAGYGYTF | many | TRBJ1-2 | TRBD1 | TRBV6-2/TRBV6-3 | 15
TGTGCCAGCAGCGTAGCAGGGGGCGAACAGCCCCAGCATTTT | CASSVAGGEQPQHF | medium-sized | TRBJ1-5 | TRBD1 | TRBV9 | 14
TGTGCCAGCAACCCTTTGAGCACCGGGGAGCTGTTTTTT | CASNPLSTGELFF | many | TRBJ2-2 | . | TRBV12-3/TRBV12-4 | 13
TGTGCCAGCAGCCAAGATACATGGACTAGCGGTTACAATGAGCAGTTCTTC | CASSQDTWTSGYNEQFF | medium-sized | TRBJ2-1 | TRBD2 | TRBV3-1 | 17
TGCGCCAGCAGCCCGGGACAGCGAAATAACTATGGCTACACCTTC | CASSPGQRNNYGYTF | medium-sized | TRBJ1-2 | TRBD1 | TRBV5-1 | 15
TGTGCCAGCAGCTTAGTCGGGGGGCCGGGTCAGCCCCAGCATTTT | CASSLVGGPGQPQHF | many | TRBJ1-5 | . | TRBV7-2 | 15
TGTGCCAGCAGCCGCAACAGGGGAGAGGACACTGAAGCTTTCTTT | CASSRNRGEDTEAFF | many | TRBJ1-1 | TRBD1 | TRBV14 | 15
TGCGCCAGCAGTGAGTCGGGAGATGGAGAAAAACTGTTTTTT | CASSESGDGEKLFF | many | TRBJ1-4 | . | TRBV10-1 | 14
TGCGCCAGCAGCTTGGAGGGGGGCAGCCAGCCCTACGAGCAGTACTTC | CASSLEGGSQPYEQYF | many | TRBJ2-7 | . | TRBV5-1 | 16
TGTGCCAGCAGCTATAGCGGGAGCTTATACGAGCAGTACTTC | CASSYSGSLYEQYF | medium-sized | TRBJ2-7 | TRBD2 | TRBV7-9 | 14
TGTGCCAGCAGTTTCGGGACAGGAGCCTACGAGCAGTACTTC | CASSFGTGAYEQYF | medium-sized | TRBJ2-7 | TRBD1 | TRBV28 | 14
TGTGCCAGCAGTAACCCCCCGGGACTAGGTACTGAGCAGTTCTTC | CASSNPPGLGTEQFF | medium-sized | TRBJ2-1 | TRBD2 | TRBV27 | 15
TGTGCCAGCTCACCCCTGGGACGGCAGAACACTGAAGCTTTCTTT | CASSPLGRQNTEAFF | many | TRBJ1-1 | . | TRBV18 | 15
TGTGCCAGCAGCTTGAACAGGAATCAGCCCCAGCATTTT | CASSLNRNQPQHF | . | TRBJ1-5 | . | TRBV5-5 | 13
TGTGCCATAAAAGCCCACATGAACACTGAAGCTTTCTTT | CAIKAHMNTEAFF | many | TRBJ1-1 | . | TRBV6-2/TRBV6-3 | 13
TGTGCCAGCAGTTTAGGTACCGCCCGGGGCACTGAAGCTTTCTTT | CASSLGTARGTEAFF | medium-sized | TRBJ1-1 | . | TRBV12-3/TRBV12-4 | 15
TGTGCCAGCAGCTTAGATGCAGGGATCACAGATACGCAGTATTTT | CASSLDAGITDTQYF | few | TRBJ2-3 | . | TRBV7-9 | 15
TGTGCCAGCAGCCGGTGGAGGGTAGGGGGACCAACTAATGAAAAACTGTTTTTT | CASSRWRVGGPTNEKLFF | many | TRBJ1-4 | . | TRBV6-5 | 18
TGTGCCAGCAGTTACAGTGCGGCGGGAGCCCCCTACAATGAGCAGTTCTTC | CASSYSAAGAPYNEQFF | medium-sized | TRBJ2-1 | TRBD2 | TRBV6-6 | 17
TGTGCCAGCTCACCGGTAACTGAAGCTTTCTTT | CASSPVTEAFF | many | TRBJ1-1 | . | TRBV18 | 11
TGTGCCAGCAGCTTAGATCGCAGGGGCTCAGAGACCCAGTACTTC | CASSLDRRGSETQYF | many | TRBJ2-5 | . | TRBV7-9 | 15
TGTGCCAGCAGCTCTAATAAAGTTGGCGGGACTCTCCTCGTTGAGCAGTTCTTC | CASSSNKVGGTLLVEQFF | . | TRBJ2-1 | . | TRBV7-9 | 18